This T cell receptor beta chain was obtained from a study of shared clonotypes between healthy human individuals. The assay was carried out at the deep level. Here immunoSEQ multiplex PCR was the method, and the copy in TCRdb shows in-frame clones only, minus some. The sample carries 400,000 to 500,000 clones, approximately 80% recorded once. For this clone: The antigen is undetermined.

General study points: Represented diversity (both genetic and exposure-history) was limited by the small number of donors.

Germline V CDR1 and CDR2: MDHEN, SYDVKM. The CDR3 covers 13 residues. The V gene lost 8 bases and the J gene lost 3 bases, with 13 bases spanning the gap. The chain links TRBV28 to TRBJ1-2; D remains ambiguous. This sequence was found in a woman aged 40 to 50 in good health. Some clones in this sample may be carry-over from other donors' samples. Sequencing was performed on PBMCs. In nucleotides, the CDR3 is TGTGCCAGCGGGGAATTTGGATACTATGGCTACACCTTC. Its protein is CASGEFGYYGYTF.